These T cell receptor beta chains were read from a single sample in a study of cytomegalovirus exposure and HLA in healthy donors. The assay was immunoSEQ multiplex PCR, and TCRdb's table has in-frame clones only and misses some. The table includes around 34,000 clones, approximately 92% detected once. The sequencing input was PBMCs. The source of these receptors is a man between 18 and 29 years old in good health and CMV-seronegative. The CDR3 runs from the conserved cysteine through the conserved F or W. The D gene is left open where the match is weak. The size entry is marked missing in some rows and otherwise reads once, few, many or a size class.

j_call	d_call	v_call	clone_size	cdr3_nt	cdr3_aa
TRBJ1-6	-	TRBV9	-	TGTGCCAGCGCCGAAGACAGGATTAATTCACCCCTCCACTTT	CASAEDRINSPLHF
TRBJ2-5	TRBD2	TRBV11-3	once	TGTGCCAGCAGCTCCCGGGGGGACCAAGAGACCCAGTACTTC	CASSSRGDQETQYF
TRBJ2-1	-	TRBV9	few	TGTGCCAGCAGTAGACAGTCCCTCAATGAGCAGTTCTTC	CASSRQSLNEQFF
TRBJ2-7	TRBD2	TRBV2	once	TGTGCCAGCAGCGTAGCGGGGGCCTACGAGCAGTACTTC	CASSVAGAYEQYF
TRBJ2-1	TRBD2	TRBV9	-	TGTGCCAGCAGCACCCGGACTAGCGTGGTTGAGCAGTTCTTC	CASSTRTSVVEQFF
TRBJ1-4	-	TRBV7-9	-	TGTGCCAGCAGCGACAGCAATGAAAAACTGTTTTTT	CASSDSNEKLFF
TRBJ1-1	-	TRBV19	-	TGTGCCAGTAAGGGGGGGAGCACTGAAGCTTTCTTT	CASKGGSTEAFF
TRBJ2-2	-	TRBV6-5	-	TGTGCCGCTCAGGGGGGCGCCACCGGGGAGCTGTTTTTT	CAAQGGATGELFF
TRBJ1-5	-	TRBV6-1	-	TGTGCCAGCAGTGAAGATCTCGGGGGCAATCAGCCCCAGCATTTT	CASSEDLGGNQPQHF
TRBJ1-2	-	TRBV9	-	TGTGCCAGCAGCGCCGGGGGTCGTAACTATGGCTACACCTTC	CASSAGGRNYGYTF
TRBJ1-2	-	TRBV2	-	TGTGCCAGCAGGGAGGGTGGACGGCGGCCTAACTATGGCTACACCTTC	CASREGGRRPNYGYTF
TRBJ2-5	TRBD2	TRBV5-1	-	TGCGCCAGCAGCCCCGGGACTAGCGGGGGGGAGACCCAGTACTTC	CASSPGTSGGETQYF
TRBJ2-3	-	TRBV2	-	TGTGCCAGCAGTGCTGGTAGGGGGAGCACAGATACGCAGTATTTT	CASSAGRGSTDTQYF
TRBJ1-1	-	TRBV10-1	once	TGCGCCAGCAGTGAAAGCAAGGCCGGGGAAGCTTTCTTT	CASSESKAGEAFF
TRBJ2-7	TRBD1	TRBV10-1	-	TGCGCCAGCAGCGGGACAGGGTTACCCTACGAGCAGTACTTC	CASSGTGLPYEQYF
TRBJ1-3	-	TRBV19	-	TGTGCCAGTAGTATAGAGAGCCTCAACTCTGGAAACACCATATATTTT	CASSIESLNSGNTIYF
TRBJ2-1	-	TRBV5-4	-	TGTGCCAGCAGCTTGGCAGGGCGCCTTTCTCGTGAGCAGTTCTTC	CASSLAGRLSREQFF
TRBJ1-5	-	TRBV5-1	-	TGCGCCAGCAGCTTGTATGAGGGCCAGCCCCAGCATTTT	CASSLYEGQPQHF